The next 19 T cell receptor beta chains were all read from a single sample in a study of cytomegalovirus exposure and HLA in healthy donors. The PCR made use of 60 Vbeta and 13 Jbeta primers. Using immunoSEQ multiplex PCR, the repertoire was profiled, and TCRdb retains in-frame clones only, with some absent. The sample shows some 170,000 clones, 70% to 80% of them seen only once. Material: PBMCs. The receptors derive from a man aged 18 to 30 in good health and CMV-seropositive.

Points on this clone: At the DNA level, this CDR3 is encoded by other sequences in the same sample as well. J is TRBJ1-2 and V is TRBV6-6; D might be TRBD1 (5 bases). From germline, CDR1 is MNHNY and CDR2 SVGAGI (reference sequence). Trimming pared 0 bases from V and 6 bases from J, leaving 11 bases between. The CDR3 loop spans 14 amino acids. The CDR3 loop is CASSYSGQIDGYTF. The DNA for the CDR3 is TGTGCCAGCAGTTACTCAGGACAAATCGATGGCTACACCTTC.

The rearrangement links TRBV18 to TRBJ2-7; the match to TRBD2 covers 9 bases. Germline V gives CDR1 KGHSH, CDR2 LQKENI. This CDR3 region has 14 residues. V lost 2 bases, J lost 5 bases, and 4 bases stayed unmatched. CDR3 sequence reads: CASSPSREGNEQYF. The CDR3, as DNA: TGTGCCAGCTCACCATCGCGGGAGGGGAACGAGCAGTACTTC. Variable domain in full (rest from reference TRBV18 and TRBJ2-7): NAGVMQNPRHLVRRRGQEARLRCSPMKGHSHVYWYRQLPEEGLKFMVYLQKENIIDESGMPKERFSAEFPKEGPSILRIQQVVRGDSAAYFCASSPSREGNEQYFGPGTRLTVT.

This sequence joins TRBV7-2 and TRBJ2-7; 11 positions agree with TRBD1. CDR1 SGHTA and CDR2 FQGNSA come from the germline V gene. Trimming removed 8 bases from V and 5 bases from J; junction bases left unmatched: 5. The CDR3 extends over 13 amino acids. In DNA form, the CDR3 reads TGTGCCAGCCGGGGACAGGGGGAAGACGAGCAGTACTTC. Translating gives CASRGQGEDEQYF.

CDR3 nucleotides: TGTGCCAGCAGCGCAGATGCAGGCAGGGAGGGCTATGGCTACACCTTC. As protein: CASSADAGREGYGYTF. This chain connects TRBV9 to TRBJ1-2; D is possibly TRBD1 (5 bases). Germline-derived CDR1 and CDR2 are SGDLS and YYNGEE. V was cut by 3 bases and J by 4 bases, with 19 bases left in between. This CDR3 comprises 16 residues.

The gene calls are TRBV5-1 and TRBJ2-7, with unresolved D. The CDR3 totals 13 residues. V was clipped by 0 bases and J by 4 bases, with 8 bases between them. Germline V lookup: CDR1 SGHRS, CDR2 YFSETQ. CDR3 amino acids: CASSLGWQYEQYF. The CDR3 region has the DNA TGCGCCAGCAGCTTGGGCTGGCAATACGAGCAGTACTTC.

The chain has TRBV19 and TRBJ2-7, with D tentatively TRBD1 (5 bases). Germline values: CDR1 LNHDA, CDR2 SQIVND (reference sequence). Trimming left V 1 base short and J 2 bases short, with 12 bases between. This CDR3 comprises 15 residues. The CDR3 protein is CASSIGQPTTYEQYF. The CDR3 DNA follows: TGTGCCAGTAGTATAGGACAGCCTACTACCTACGAGCAGTACTTC.

The chain joins TRBV28 to TRBJ2-7, with 10 bases identical to TRBD2. Trimming cost V 5 bases and J 5 bases; bases outside gene matches: 9. Germline-derived CDR1 and CDR2 are MDHEN and SYDVKM. This CDR3 has 15 residues. CDR3 DNA sequence: TGTGCCAGCAGTCCGCTAGCGGGAGTATTCAACGAGCAGTACTTC. It specifies CASSPLAGVFNEQYF.

In regard to this clone: This CDR3 fails to terminate in the conserved phenylalanine or tryptophan, so it likely reflects a read error. The genes are TRBV6-1 and TRBJ1-6; the D is unclear. This CDR3 region has 14 residues. Germline V gene data show CDR1 as MNHNS and CDR2 as SASEGT. V was trimmed by 4 bases and J by 12 bases, leaving 16 bases between them. CDR3 loop: CASSASGNGGPLHL. The CDR3 coding sequence is TGTGCCAGCAGTGCCTCCGGGAACGGCGGACCCCTCCACCTT.

V is TRBV7-9 and J is TRBJ1-4; 8 nucleotides align to TRBD1. Germline assignment: CDR1 SEHNR and CDR2 FQNEAQ (reference sequence). V trimming: 1 base; J trimming: 8 bases; junction bases outside the gene matches: 9. This CDR3 is built from 16 residues. The CDR3 DNA reads TGTGCCAGCAGCTTAGTCGGTGGACAGGGCGACGAAAAACTGTTTTTT. Translated: CASSLVGGQGDEKLFF.

As regards this clone: Within the sample, other DNA sequences also encode this same CDR3. The chain joins TRBV14 to TRBJ2-1; D ambiguous. V was clipped by 6 bases and J by 8 bases, with 11 bases between them. CDR1 is SGHDN, CDR2 FVKESK, per germline. The CDR3 has 12 amino acids. The DNA of the CDR3 is TGTGCCAGCAGTCAAACAGTTGATGAGCAGTTCTTC. This encodes CASSQTVDEQFF.

The J gene is TRBJ2-3, the V gene TRBV7-9; 8 positions agree with TRBD2. Germline V lookup: CDR1 SEHNR, CDR2 FQNEAQ (reference sequence). This CDR3 region has 16 residues. V was clipped by 1 base and J by 10 bases; unmatched bases: 13. In DNA, the CDR3 is TGTGCCAGCAGCTTAGTTATTAGCGGGACCCACGATGCGCAGTATTTT. Its translation: CASSLVISGTHDAQYF.

V gene TRBV29-1 combines with J gene TRBJ2-5, with 12 bases lining up with TRBD2. The junction had 9 bases not matched to a gene; V was cut back by 6 bases and J by 7 bases. The CDR3 is 14 amino acids. Germline CDR1 reads SQVTM; CDR2 reads ANQGSEA. CDR3 loop: CSVRETSGSGTQYF. In DNA form, the CDR3 reads TGCAGCGTGCGGGAGACTAGCGGGAGTGGGACCCAGTACTTC. Drawing the rest from reference TRBV29-1 and TRBJ2-5, the complete variable domain is SAVISQKPSRDICQRGTSLTIQCQVDSQVTMMFWYRQQPGQSLTLIATANQGSEATYESGFVIDKFPISRPNLTFSTLTVSNMSPEDSSIYLCSVRETSGSGTQYFGPGTRLLVL.

The gene calls are TRBV5-1 and TRBJ2-3; 9 nucleotides agree with TRBD2. V was pared by 6 bases and J by 5 bases, with 10 bases of the junction left unmatched. The CDR3 loop spans 15 amino acids. The V gene's germline CDR1 is SGHRS and CDR2 YFSETQ. CDR3 amino acids: CASKIAGGRGDTQYF. The DNA for the CDR3 is TGCGCCAGCAAAATCGCGGGGGGGAGAGGAGATACGCAGTATTTT.

The chain recombines TRBV6-1 with TRBJ2-7; 12 nucleotides match TRBD1. Trimming took 6 bases from V and 5 from J; bases not matched to a gene: 8. Germline V gene sequence: CDR1 MNHNS, CDR2 SASEGT. CDR3 length: 15 residues. The CDR3 protein is CASSAWDRGQNEQYF. Written as DNA, the CDR3 is TGTGCCAGCAGCGCCTGGGACAGGGGGCAAAACGAGCAGTACTTC.

The chain has TRBV28 and TRBJ2-1, with a possible D match to TRBD2 (6 bases). Trimming took off 6 bases at V and 7 bases at J, with 10 bases between the two ends. Germline-derived CDR1 and CDR2 are MDHEN and SYDVKM. The CDR3 covers 12 residues. CDR3 DNA: TGTGCCAGCAGGGGCGGGGCAAATGAGCAGTTCTTC. Encoded protein: CASRGGANEQFF.

This clone has more than one count but fewer than ten. The V call is TRBV5-1, the J call TRBJ1-1; maybe TRBD1 (5 bases). In germline, CDR1 is SGHRS, CDR2 YFSETQ. CDR3 length equals 15 residues. Trimming pared 0 bases from V and 0 bases from J, leaving 9 bases between. Written as DNA, the CDR3 is TGCGCCAGCAGCTTGGATGGGGCCTTGAACACTGAAGCTTTCTTT. It translates to CASSLDGALNTEAFF.

The V gene is TRBV6-5, the J gene TRBJ1-2; 8 bases match TRBD1. V was pared by 4 bases and J by 4 bases, with 5 bases of the junction left unmatched. This CDR3 has 14 residues. Germline values: CDR1 MNHEY, CDR2 SVGAGI. CDR3 sequence reads: CASSFDRGSYGYTF. CDR3 sequence (DNA): TGTGCCAGCAGTTTTGACAGGGGTTCCTATGGCTACACCTTC.

The V and J genes are TRBV2 and TRBJ1-5, with TRBD1 as a possible D gene (6 bases). Germline CDR1 reads SNHLY; CDR2 reads FYNNEI. This CDR3 spans 15 amino acids. V lost 1 base to trimming and J lost 7 bases, with 14 bases between them. The CDR3 nucleotides are TGTGCCAGCAGTGAAGACAGGGTGGGGTTGCAGCCCCAGCATTTT. Protein: CASSEDRVGLQPQHF.

This chain links TRBV4-1 with TRBJ1-2; no firm D call. The length of the CDR3 is 15 residues. The V gene lost 2 bases and the J gene lost 7 bases, with 17 bases spanning the gap. CDR1 is MGHRA and CDR2 is YSYEKL in the germline V gene. This CDR3 reads CASSQSNTPEGGYTF. CDR3 nucleotide sequence: TGCGCCAGCAGCCAATCTAATACTCCCGAGGGTGGCTACACCTTC.